These T cell receptor beta chains were read from a single sample in a study of T cells in localized non-small cell lung cancer. Produced via immunoSEQ multiplex PCR; TCRdb's table is partial and in-frame only. The sample records 900 to 1,200 clones, around 19% being singletons. The sample in question was normal lung tissue next to the tumor, obtained before any cancer treatment. Receptor source: a male donor older than 55 with stage II lung adenocarcinoma. Both conserved end residues are part of each CDR3. Each record gives: CDR3 protein, CDR3 DNA, V gene, D gene, J gene, clone size. A D gene is named only where the DNA matches it firmly. Expanded clones get a size class; other rows say once, few or many, or leave the size out.

CDR3: CASRRDRGSPEQYF
DNA: TGTGCCAGCCGCCGGGACAGGGGTTCTCCCGAGCAGTACTTC
V: TRBV19
D: TRBD1
J: TRBJ2-7
size: -

CDR3: CASSRQGSYNEQFF
DNA: TGTGCCAGCAGCCGCCAGGGATCCTACAATGAGCAGTTCTTC
V: TRBV6-8
D: -
J: TRBJ2-1
size: -

CDR3: CSVTETGRYEQYF
DNA: TGCAGCGTCACAGAGACTGGCCGCTACGAGCAGTACTTC
V: TRBV29-1
D: -
J: TRBJ2-7
size: -

CDR3: CASRAVGTTNEKLFF
DNA: TGTGCCAGCAGGGCGGTGGGGACAACTAATGAAAAACTGTTTTTT
V: TRBV6-8
D: -
J: TRBJ1-4
size: hyperexpanded

CDR3: CASSQGQGYGYTF
DNA: TGTGCCAGCAGCCAGGGACAGGGGTATGGCTACACCTTC
V: TRBV7-2
D: TRBD1
J: TRBJ1-2
size: -

CDR3: CASSSGTSGTDTQYF
DNA: TGCGCCAGCAGCTCCGGGACTAGCGGCACAGATACGCAGTATTTT
V: TRBV5-1
D: TRBD2
J: TRBJ2-3
size: few

CDR3: CASRLGQGLVEQYF
DNA: TGTGCCAGCAGACTCGGACAGGGGCTCGTGGAGCAGTACTTC
V: TRBV6-8
D: TRBD1
J: TRBJ2-7
size: medium-sized

CDR3: CASRDSTTNEKLFF
DNA: TGTGCCAGCAGAGACAGTACAACTAATGAAAAACTGTTTTTT
V: TRBV6-8
D: -
J: TRBJ1-4
size: few

CDR3: CASSPTGPQETQYF
DNA: TGTGCCAGCAGCCCAACGGGTCCGCAAGAGACCCAGTACTTC
V: TRBV11-3
D: -
J: TRBJ2-5
size: medium-sized

CDR3: CASSIKRLSADTQYF
DNA: TGTGCCAGTAGTATTAAGCGGCTGAGTGCAGATACGCAGTATTTT
V: TRBV19
D: -
J: TRBJ2-3
size: -

CDR3: CASSFGTGGTDTQYF
DNA: TGTGCCAGTAGTTTTGGGACAGGGGGAACAGATACGCAGTATTTT
V: TRBV19
D: TRBD1
J: TRBJ2-3
size: -

CDR3: CASMQDTEAFF
DNA: TGTGCCAGCATGCAGGACACTGAAGCTTTCTTT
V: TRBV6-7
D: -
J: TRBJ1-1
size: few

CDR3: CASSNRVSTDTQYF
DNA: TGTGCCAGTAGTAACAGGGTGAGCACAGATACGCAGTATTTT
V: TRBV19
D: -
J: TRBJ2-3
size: few

CDR3: CATSRDRSSGNTIYF
DNA: TGTGCCACCAGCAGAGACAGAAGCTCTGGAAACACCATATATTTT
V: TRBV15
D: -
J: TRBJ1-3
size: few

CDR3: CASSSLMTGLETQYF
DNA: TGTGCCAGCAGCTCTCTAATGACAGGGTTGGAGACCCAGTACTTC
V: TRBV11-3
D: TRBD1
J: TRBJ2-5
size: -

CDR3: CASSPHTGYETQYF
DNA: TGTGCCAGCAGCCCTCACACAGGGTACGAGACCCAGTACTTC
V: TRBV11-3
D: -
J: TRBJ2-5
size: -

CDR3: CASSPTQERPQHF
DNA: TGTGCCAGCAGCCCCACCCAGGAGAGGCCCCAGCATTTT
V: TRBV9
D: -
J: TRBJ1-5
size: large

CDR3: CASSFGLNTEAFF
DNA: TGCGCCAGCAGCTTCGGTTTGAACACTGAAGCTTTCTTT
V: TRBV23-1
D: -
J: TRBJ1-1
size: medium-sized

CDR3: CASSQDRGSEQYF
DNA: TGTGCCAGCAGCCAAGATCGGGGGAGCGAGCAGTACTTC
V: TRBV14
D: -
J: TRBJ2-7
size: once

CDR3: CAIMGNSGNTIYF
DNA: TGTGCCATCATGGGTAACTCTGGAAACACCATATATTTT
V: TRBV6-8
D: -
J: TRBJ1-3
size: -

CDR3: CASSEARGRDNQPQHF
DNA: TGTGCCAGCAGTGAAGCGAGAGGGAGGGATAATCAGCCCCAGCATTTT
V: TRBV9
D: -
J: TRBJ1-5
size: medium-sized

CDR3: CASSEGTPQYNEQFF
DNA: TGCGCCAGCAGTGAGGGAACCCCACAATACAATGAGCAGTTCTTC
V: TRBV10-2
D: -
J: TRBJ2-1
size: -

CDR3: CASSWGHSVGETQYF
DNA: TGTGCCAGCAGCTGGGGACATTCGGTCGGCGAGACCCAGTACTTC
V: TRBV11-3
D: -
J: TRBJ2-5
size: -

CDR3: CASTRAKTSYEQYF
DNA: TGTGCCAGCACCCGGGCTAAAACATCGTACGAGCAGTACTTC
V: TRBV28
D: -
J: TRBJ2-7
size: hyperexpanded

CDR3: CASSSGTSGSPMGSDTQYF
DNA: TGTGCCAGCAGCTCAGGAACTAGCGGGAGCCCAATGGGGTCAGATACGCAGTATTTT
V: TRBV11-3
D: TRBD2
J: TRBJ2-3
size: -

CDR3: CASSKGGGSTDTQYF
DNA: TGTGCCAGTAGTAAGGGCGGGGGCAGCACAGATACGCAGTATTTT
V: TRBV19
D: -
J: TRBJ2-3
size: once

CDR3: CASTSPAGLGINTF
DNA: TGTGCCAGCACTTCTCCCGCAGGTCTCGGTATTAACACCTTC
V: TRBV6-8
D: -
J: TRBJ1-2
size: medium-sized

CDR3: CASTLTGGEQYF
DNA: TGTGCCAGCACCCTTACAGGGGGCGAGCAGTACTTC
V: TRBV6-8
D: TRBD1
J: TRBJ2-7
size: -

CDR3: CASNERGSGLKETQYF
DNA: TGTGCCAGCAATGAACGCGGATCAGGGCTTAAAGAGACCCAGTACTTC
V: TRBV6-8
D: -
J: TRBJ2-5
size: few

CDR3: CATSRRQREVGETQYF
DNA: TGTGCCACCAGCAGGAGGCAGCGGGAGGTAGGGGAGACCCAGTACTTC
V: TRBV15
D: TRBD2
J: TRBJ2-5
size: -

CDR3: CASSLDGRTNYGYTF
DNA: TGTGCCAGCAGCTTGGATGGACGGACTAACTATGGCTACACCTTC
V: TRBV11-3
D: -
J: TRBJ1-2
size: few

CDR3: CASSIAGPTSGNTIYF
DNA: TGCGCCAGCAGCATTGCGGGCCCCACGTCAGGAAACACCATATATTTT
V: TRBV5-1
D: -
J: TRBJ1-3
size: -

CDR3: CASSLAPGNSYEQYF
DNA: TGTGCCAGCAGCTTGGCCCCGGGGAATTCCTACGAGCAGTACTTC
V: TRBV11-3
D: -
J: TRBJ2-7
size: medium-sized

CDR3: CASSRDPTGLVEQFF
DNA: TGTGCCAGTAGTAGGGACCCGACAGGGTTAGTTGAGCAGTTCTTC
V: TRBV19
D: TRBD1
J: TRBJ2-1
size: -

CDR3: CASTTTGGNQPQHF
DNA: TGTGCCAGCACCACCACAGGAGGCAATCAGCCCCAGCATTTT
V: TRBV28
D: -
J: TRBJ1-5
size: few

CDR3: CSVVRYTGELFF
DNA: TGCAGCGTTGTAAGGTACACCGGGGAGCTGTTTTTT
V: TRBV29-1
D: -
J: TRBJ2-2
size: -

CDR3: CASDRDTNSGANVLTF
DNA: TGTGCCAGCGATCGGGACACCAACTCTGGGGCCAACGTCCTGACTTTC
V: TRBV9
D: -
J: TRBJ2-6
size: -

CDR3: CASSLAKAGGPEESNQPQHF
DNA: TGTGCCAGCAGCTTGGCCAAAGCAGGGGGCCCCGAGGAGAGCAATCAGCCCCAGCATTTT
V: TRBV11-3
D: TRBD1
J: TRBJ1-5
size: -

CDR3: CAWSVPASEQYF
DNA: TGTGCCTGGAGCGTCCCTGCGAGTGAGCAGTACTTC
V: TRBV30
D: -
J: TRBJ2-7
size: large

CDR3: CASTRDRVDTIYF
DNA: TGTGCCAGCACCCGGGACAGGGTTGACACCATATATTTT
V: TRBV6-8
D: TRBD1
J: TRBJ1-3
size: medium-sized

CDR3: CASSLGQGKDNEQFF
DNA: TGTGCCAGCAGCTTGGGGCAGGGGAAGGACAATGAGCAGTTCTTC
V: TRBV11-3
D: -
J: TRBJ2-1
size: medium-sized

CDR3: CASSFGTGKMNTEAFF
DNA: TGTGCCAGCAGCTTTGGGACAGGGAAAATGAACACTGAAGCTTTCTTT
V: TRBV11-3
D: TRBD1
J: TRBJ1-1
size: few

CDR3: CASSSTGKANTGELFF
DNA: TGTGCCAGCAGCTCAACAGGGAAGGCAAACACCGGGGAGCTGTTTTTT
V: TRBV11-3
D: -
J: TRBJ2-2
size: few

CDR3: CASSPGPYNEQFF
DNA: TGTGCCAGCAGCCCGGGACCCTACAATGAGCAGTTCTTC
V: TRBV9
D: -
J: TRBJ2-1
size: -

CDR3: CASRREGDNQPQHF
DNA: TGTGCCAGCAGACGAGAGGGGGACAATCAGCCCCAGCATTTT
V: TRBV16
D: -
J: TRBJ1-5
size: -

CDR3: CASRAFLAGAAHEQYF
DNA: TGTGCCAGCAGGGCTTTCTTAGCGGGAGCAGCCCACGAGCAGTACTTC
V: TRBV6-8
D: TRBD2
J: TRBJ2-7
size: -

CDR3: CSAGDGGRTEAFF
DNA: TGCAGCGCCGGGGACGGGGGGCGAACTGAAGCTTTCTTT
V: TRBV29-1
D: -
J: TRBJ1-1
size: -

CDR3: CASSEGTGDTDTQYF
DNA: TGTGCCAGCAGTGAAGGGACAGGGGACACAGATACGCAGTATTTT
V: TRBV6-1
D: TRBD1
J: TRBJ2-3
size: -

CDR3: CASSYDRLAGAADTQYF
DNA: TGTGCCAGCAGTTACGACAGACTAGCGGGAGCGGCAGATACGCAGTATTTT
V: TRBV6-8
D: TRBD2
J: TRBJ2-3
size: -